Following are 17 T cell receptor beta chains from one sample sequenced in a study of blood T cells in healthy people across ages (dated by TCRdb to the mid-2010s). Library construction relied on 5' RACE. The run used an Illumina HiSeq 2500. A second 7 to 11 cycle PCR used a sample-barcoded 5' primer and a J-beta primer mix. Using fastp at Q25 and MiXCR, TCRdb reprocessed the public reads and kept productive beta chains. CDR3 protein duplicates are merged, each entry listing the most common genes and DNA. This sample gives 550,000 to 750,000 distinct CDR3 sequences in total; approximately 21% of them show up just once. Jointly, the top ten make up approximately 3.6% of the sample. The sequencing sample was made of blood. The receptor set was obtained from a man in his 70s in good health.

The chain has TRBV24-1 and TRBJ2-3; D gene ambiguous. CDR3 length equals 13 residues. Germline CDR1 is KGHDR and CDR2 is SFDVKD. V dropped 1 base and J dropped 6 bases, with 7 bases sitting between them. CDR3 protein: CATSDLPGDTQYF. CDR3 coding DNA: TGTGCCACCAGTGATTTACCCGGGGATACGCAGTATTTT.

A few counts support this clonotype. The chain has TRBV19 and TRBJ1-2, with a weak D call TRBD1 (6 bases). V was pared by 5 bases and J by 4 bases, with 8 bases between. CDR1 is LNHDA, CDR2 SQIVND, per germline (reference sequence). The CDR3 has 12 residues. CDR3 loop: CASSGQSYGYTF. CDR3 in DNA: TGTGCCAGTAGTGGACAGAGCTATGGCTACACCTTC.

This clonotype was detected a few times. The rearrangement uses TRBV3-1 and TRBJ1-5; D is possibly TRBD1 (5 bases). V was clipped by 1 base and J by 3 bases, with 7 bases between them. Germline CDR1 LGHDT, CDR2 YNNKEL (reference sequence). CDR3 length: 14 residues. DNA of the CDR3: TGTGCCAGCAGCCAAGCAGGGCTCAATCAGCCCCAGCATTTT. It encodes CASSQAGLNQPQHF.

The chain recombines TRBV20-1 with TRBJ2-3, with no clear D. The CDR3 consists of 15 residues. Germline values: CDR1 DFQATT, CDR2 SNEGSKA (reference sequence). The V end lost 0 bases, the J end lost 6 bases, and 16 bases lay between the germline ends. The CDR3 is CSAREGRMGRDTQYF. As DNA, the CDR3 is TGCAGTGCTAGAGAAGGTAGAATGGGTCGGGATACGCAGTATTTT.

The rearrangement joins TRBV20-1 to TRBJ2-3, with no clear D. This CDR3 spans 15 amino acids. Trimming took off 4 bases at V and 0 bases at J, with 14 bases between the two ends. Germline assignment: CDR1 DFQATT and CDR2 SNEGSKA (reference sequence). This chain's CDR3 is CSATESGVSTDTQYF. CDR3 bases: TGCAGTGCTACTGAATCAGGAGTTAGCACAGATACGCAGTATTTT.

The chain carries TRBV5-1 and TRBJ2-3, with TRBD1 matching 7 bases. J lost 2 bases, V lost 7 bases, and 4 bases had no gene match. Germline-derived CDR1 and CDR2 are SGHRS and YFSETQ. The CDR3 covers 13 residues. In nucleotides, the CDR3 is TGCGCCAGCCGAACAGGGGTCACAGATACGCAGTATTTT. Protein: CASRTGVTDTQYF. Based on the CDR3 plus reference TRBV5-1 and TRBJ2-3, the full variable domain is KAGVTQTPRYLIKTRGQQVTLSCSPISGHRSVSWYQQTPGQGLQFLFEYFSETQRNKGNFPGRFSGRQFSNSRSEMNVSTLELGDSALYLCASRTGVTDTQYFGPGTRLTVL.

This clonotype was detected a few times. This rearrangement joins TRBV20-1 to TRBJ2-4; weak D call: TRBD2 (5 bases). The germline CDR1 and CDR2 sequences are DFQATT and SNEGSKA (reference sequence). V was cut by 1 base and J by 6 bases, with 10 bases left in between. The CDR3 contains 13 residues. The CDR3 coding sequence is TGCAGTGCTAGAGCGGGTGGGAGAAACATTCAGTACTTC. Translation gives CSARAGGRNIQYF.

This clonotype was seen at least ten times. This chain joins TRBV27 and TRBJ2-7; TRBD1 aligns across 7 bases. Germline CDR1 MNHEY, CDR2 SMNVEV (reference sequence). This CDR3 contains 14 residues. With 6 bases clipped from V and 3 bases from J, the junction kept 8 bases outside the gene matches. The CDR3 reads CASSHRGVLYEQYF. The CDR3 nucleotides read TGTGCCAGCAGCCACAGGGGTGTGCTCTACGAGCAGTACTTC.

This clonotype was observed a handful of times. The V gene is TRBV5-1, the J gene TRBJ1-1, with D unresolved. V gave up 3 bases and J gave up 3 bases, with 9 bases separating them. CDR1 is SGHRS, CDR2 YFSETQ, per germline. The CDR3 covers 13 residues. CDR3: CASSYLLDTEAFF. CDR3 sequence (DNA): TGCGCCAGCAGCTACCTCTTGGACACTGAAGCTTTCTTT. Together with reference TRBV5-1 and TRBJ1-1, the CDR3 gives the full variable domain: KAGVTQTPRYLIKTRGQQVTLSCSPISGHRSVSWYQQTPGQGLQFLFEYFSETQRNKGNFPGRFSGRQFSNSRSEMNVSTLELGDSALYLCASSYLLDTEAFFGQGTRLTVV.

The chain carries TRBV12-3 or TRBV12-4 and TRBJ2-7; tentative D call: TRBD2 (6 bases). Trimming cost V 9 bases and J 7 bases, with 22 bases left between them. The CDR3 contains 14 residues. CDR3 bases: TGTGCCAGGGTTGTGGGCGGGAACACATCAGAGCAGTACTTC. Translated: CARVVGGNTSEQYF.

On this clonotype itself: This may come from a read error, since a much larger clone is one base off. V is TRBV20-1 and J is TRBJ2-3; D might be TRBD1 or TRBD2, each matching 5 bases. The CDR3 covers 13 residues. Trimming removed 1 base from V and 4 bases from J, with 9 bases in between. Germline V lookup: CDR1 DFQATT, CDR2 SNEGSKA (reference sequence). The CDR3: CSARAGPADTQYF. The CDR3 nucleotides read TGCAGTGCTAGAGCGGGACCGGCAGATACGCAGTATTTT.

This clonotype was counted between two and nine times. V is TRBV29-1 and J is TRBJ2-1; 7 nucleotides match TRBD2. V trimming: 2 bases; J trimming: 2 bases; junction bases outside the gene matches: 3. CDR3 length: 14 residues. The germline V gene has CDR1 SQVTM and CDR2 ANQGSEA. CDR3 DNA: TGCAGCGTTGAAAAAGGACTAGCCTACAATGAGCAGTTCTTC. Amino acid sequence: CSVEKGLAYNEQFF.

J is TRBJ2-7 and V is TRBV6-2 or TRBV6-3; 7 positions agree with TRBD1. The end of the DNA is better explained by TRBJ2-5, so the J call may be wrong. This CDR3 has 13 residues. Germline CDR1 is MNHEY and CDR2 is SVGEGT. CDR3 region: CASKQGPQETQYF. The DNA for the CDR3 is TGTGCCAGCAAACAGGGGCCCCAAGAGACCCAGTACTTC.

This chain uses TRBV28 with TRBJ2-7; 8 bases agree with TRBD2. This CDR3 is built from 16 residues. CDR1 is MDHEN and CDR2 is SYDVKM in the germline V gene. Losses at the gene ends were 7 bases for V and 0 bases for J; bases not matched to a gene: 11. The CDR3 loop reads CASNSPWAGGSYEQYF. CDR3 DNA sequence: TGTGCCAGCAATTCCCCCTGGGCGGGAGGCTCCTACGAGCAGTACTTC.

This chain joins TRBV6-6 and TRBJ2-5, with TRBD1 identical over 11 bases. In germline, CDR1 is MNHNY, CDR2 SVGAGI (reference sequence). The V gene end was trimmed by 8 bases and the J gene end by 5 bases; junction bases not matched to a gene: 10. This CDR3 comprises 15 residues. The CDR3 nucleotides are TGTGCCAGCGCCACTCGGACAGGGGGCAAGGAGACCCAGTACTTC. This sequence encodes CASATRTGGKETQYF.

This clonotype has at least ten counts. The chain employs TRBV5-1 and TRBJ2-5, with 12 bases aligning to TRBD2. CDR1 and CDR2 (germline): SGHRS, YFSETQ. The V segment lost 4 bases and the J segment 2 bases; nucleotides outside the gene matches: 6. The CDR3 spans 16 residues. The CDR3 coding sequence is TGCGCCAGCAGCCCGGGGACTAGCGGGTTTCAAGAGACCCAGTACTTC. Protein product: CASSPGTSGFQETQYF.

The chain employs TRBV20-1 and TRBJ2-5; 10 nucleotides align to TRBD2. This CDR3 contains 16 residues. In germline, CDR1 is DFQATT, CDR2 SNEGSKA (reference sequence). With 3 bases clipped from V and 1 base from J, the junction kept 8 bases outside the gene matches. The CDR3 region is CSARGLAGDFQETQYF. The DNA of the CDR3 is TGCAGTGCTAGGGGGCTAGCGGGAGACTTCCAAGAGACCCAGTACTTC.